The 14 T cell receptor beta chains in this list originate from one sample, sequenced in a study of long-term antiretroviral therapy in people with HIV. Researchers report immunoSEQ v3.0 was run at survey level. Only in-frame clones appear in the TCRdb table, and some are missing; sequencing was by immunoSEQ multiplex PCR. The sample records 30,000 or so clones, about 94% being singletons. This material consisted of unsorted PBMCs, taken around 6.3 years after starting antiretroviral therapy. These receptors were taken from a woman aged 40 to 50 with HIV.

The chain recombines TRBV19 with TRBJ1-2, with 7 bases identical to TRBD1. CDR1 is LNHDA and CDR2 is SQIVND in the germline V gene (reference sequence). J was trimmed by 4 bases and V by 3 bases; bases with no gene match: 14. The CDR3 spans 17 residues. CDR3 in amino acids: CASSIQQGSAYTYGYTF. The CDR3 DNA reads TGTGCCAGTAGTATCCAACAGGGGAGTGCTTACACCTATGGCTACACCTTC.

The chain is built from TRBV30 and TRBJ1-6; weak D call: TRBD1 (5 bases). CDR3 length equals 15 residues. Germline loops: CDR1 GTSNPN, CDR2 SVGIG (reference sequence). V dropped 4 bases and J dropped 6 bases, with 16 bases sitting between them. The CDR3 DNA sequence: TGTGCCTGGAACCGCCTTGGGACTGTTAATTCACCCCTCCACTTT. Translating gives CAWNRLGTVNSPLHF.

This chain joins TRBV5-1 and TRBJ2-2, with a possible D match to TRBD2 (6 bases). This CDR3 has 16 residues. The germline V and J ends were trimmed by 4 bases and 5 bases, with 18 bases remaining between them. Looked up from germline, CDR1 is SGHRS and CDR2 is YFSETQ. DNA of the CDR3: TGCGCCAGCAGCCCCCGTGGACTACTTACTACCGGGGAGCTGTTTTTT. Amino acids: CASSPRGLLTTGELFF. The full variable domain, with the rest looked up from reference TRBV5-1 and TRBJ2-2, is KAGVTQTPRYLIKTRGQQVTLSCSPISGHRSVSWYQQTPGQGLQFLFEYFSETQRNKGNFPGRFSGRQFSNSRSEMNVSTLELGDSALYLCASSPRGLLTTGELFFGEGSRLTVL.

The chain carries TRBV7-2 and TRBJ1-1; D remains ambiguous. Germline CDR1 reads SGHTA; CDR2 reads FQGNSA. The length of the CDR3 is 14 residues. Deletions cut 1 base from V and 3 bases from J, with 9 bases between. The CDR3 DNA is TGTGCCAGCAGCTTAGTCGCACCGGACACTGAAGCTTTCTTT. Translating gives CASSLVAPDTEAFF.

This clone was seen just once. In DNA form, the CDR3 reads TGCGCCAGCAGCCAAGATCTGTCCAGCAATCAGCCCCAGCATTTT. Its translation: CASSQDLSSNQPQHF. The chain uses TRBV4-3 and TRBJ1-5, with D unclear. This CDR3 comprises 15 residues. Trimming took off 0 bases at V and 1 base at J, with 7 bases between the two ends. The germline V gene has CDR1 LGHNA and CDR2 YSLEER.

The chain is built from TRBV5-4 and TRBJ2-5; D ambiguous. The CDR3 sequence is 14 residues long. V lost 3 bases to trimming and J lost 1 base, with 10 bases between them. Looked up from germline, CDR1 is SGHNT and CDR2 is YYREEE (reference sequence). The CDR3 DNA follows: TGTGCCAGCAGCTCAAAACTGGGCCAAGAGACCCAGTACTTC. It specifies CASSSKLGQETQYF.

The V and J genes are TRBV7-8 and TRBJ2-1; a possible D gene is TRBD2 (5 bases). Germline V CDR1 and CDR2: SGHVS, FQNEAQ. The V gene lost 7 bases and the J gene lost 0 bases, with 22 bases spanning the gap. CDR3 length: 18 amino acids. The CDR3 DNA is TGTGCCAGCACCACACTTCTTCGAGGGCCGAGCTCCTACAATGAGCAGTTCTTC. Translating it yields CASTTLLRGPSSYNEQFF.

This clone was detected only once. The gene calls are TRBV30 and TRBJ1-4, with 9 bases aligning to TRBD1. V was pared by 8 bases and J by 7 bases, with 8 bases of the junction left unmatched. This CDR3 is 13 amino acids long. Germline lookup yields CDR1 GTSNPN and CDR2 SVGIG (reference sequence). The CDR3 DNA is TGTGCCGGGATACAGGGGGCTTTTGAAAAACTGTTTTTT. Translation: CAGIQGAFEKLFF.

This clone was detected only once. V usage is TRBV7-9 and J usage is TRBJ1-2; no clear D. Trimming left V 1 base short and J 4 bases short, with 7 bases between. This CDR3 comprises 13 residues. Germline lookup yields CDR1 SEHNR and CDR2 FQNEAQ (reference sequence). CDR3 residues: CASSLGGSYGYTF. The CDR3 DNA reads TGTGCCAGCAGCTTAGGGGGATCCTATGGCTACACCTTC.

V and J are TRBV5-4 and TRBJ2-3, with 12 bases aligning to TRBD2. In germline, CDR1 is SGHNT, CDR2 YYREEE (reference sequence). After removal of 10 bases from V and 1 base from J, the junction contained 13 bases not matched to a gene. The CDR3 spans 17 residues. The CDR3 nucleotides read TGTGCCGGAGGGACCGCAACTAGCGGGGGGCGCACAGATACGCAGTATTTT. Translation: CAGGTATSGGRTDTQYF.

A remark on this clone: One junction end disagrees with the germline gene, perhaps due to a read error. The V call is TRBV11-3, the J call TRBJ2-6; possible D gene TRBD1, 5 bases. Looked up from germline, CDR1 is SGHNT and CDR2 is YENEEA. There are 13 residues in the CDR3. The CDR3 DNA reads as TGTGCCAGCAGCTTAGGGCGCAGGGTGACCCGGTCTTTC. Its translation is CASSLGRRVTRSF.

The gene calls are TRBV27 and TRBJ2-7; D gene unclear. The length of the CDR3 is 13 residues. Looked up from germline, CDR1 is MNHEY and CDR2 is SMNVEV (reference sequence). Trimming left V 3 bases short and J 4 bases short, with 10 bases between. Here the CDR3 DNA reads TGTGCCAGCAGTTTCCCGGGTACGTACGAGCAGTACTTC. Translated: CASSFPGTYEQYF.

This chain uses TRBV11-3 with TRBJ1-3; no definite D call. The CDR3 is 14 amino acids. Germline CDR1 is SGHNT and CDR2 is YENEEA. Trimming stripped 6 bases from V and 2 bases from J, with 11 bases between. The CDR3: CASSTGGAGNTIYF. Here the CDR3 DNA reads TGTGCCAGCAGTACTGGTGGGGCTGGAAACACCATATATTTT.

The chain links TRBV6-1 to TRBJ1-2; 8 bases are a match to TRBD1. Germline CDR1 and CDR2: MNHNS and SASEGT. Germline trimming cut 5 bases from V and 8 bases from J; bases unmatched to any gene: 7. The CDR3 consists of 13 residues. The CDR3 protein is CASSSQGARGYTF. The CDR3, as DNA: TGTGCCAGCAGTTCCCAGGGGGCTAGGGGCTACACCTTC.